A selection of T cell receptor beta chains follows, all from one sample in a study of patients and donors after allogeneic stem cell transplantation. TCRdb passed the RT-PCR reads through MiXCR, listing each CDR3 protein once. The table has about 160,000 distinct CDR3 sequences, approximately 22% seen once. Source material: blood, either unsorted or a sorted T cell fraction (not recorded which). All receptors come from a human donor who was either an allogeneic HSCT recipient or a stem cell or donor lymphocyte infusion donor (not recorded which). It is not recorded whose cells these are; they may come from a transplant donor. Both conserved end residues are part of each CDR3. Each record gives: D gene, clone size, V gene, J gene, CDR3 DNA, CDR3 protein. D genes are given only for firm matches. Clone size is shown for a subset of rows, as once, few, many or a class of expanded clone.

D gene: NA; clone size: NA; V gene: TRBV12-3/TRBV12-4; J gene: TRBJ1-1; CDR3 DNA: TGTGCCAGCAGTTTAAGCATTTCGAACACTGAAGCTTTCTTT; CDR3 protein: CASSLSISNTEAFF
D gene: NA; clone size: NA; V gene: TRBV7-7; J gene: TRBJ2-3; CDR3 DNA: TGTGCTAGCAGCTTATCCCCCGAGAGCACAGATACGCAGTATTTT; CDR3 protein: CASSLSPESTDTQYF
D gene: NA; clone size: NA; V gene: TRBV4-2; J gene: TRBJ1-1; CDR3 DNA: TGTGCCAGCAGCCAAGCAGGGGCGGTGACTGAAGCTTTCTTT; CDR3 protein: CASSQAGAVTEAFF
D gene: NA; clone size: few; V gene: TRBV5-1; J gene: TRBJ2-3; CDR3 DNA: TGCGCCAGCAGCTTGGGGGGTGAGACGGATACGCAGTATTTT; CDR3 protein: CASSLGGETDTQYF
D gene: NA; clone size: many; V gene: TRBV21-1; J gene: TRBJ1-1; CDR3 DNA: TGTGCCAGCAGCAATAATGCAGGGAACACTGAAGCTTTCTTT; CDR3 protein: CASSNNAGNTEAFF
D gene: NA; clone size: many; V gene: TRBV10-3; J gene: TRBJ1-1; CDR3 DNA: TGTGCCATCAGTGACAGGAACACTGAAGCTTTCTTT; CDR3 protein: CAISDRNTEAFF
D gene: NA; clone size: many; V gene: TRBV7-9; J gene: TRBJ1-1; CDR3 DNA: TGTGCCAGCACCAAGACAGATGCTGAAGCTTTCTTT; CDR3 protein: CASTKTDAEAFF
D gene: NA; clone size: NA; V gene: TRBV7-6; J gene: TRBJ2-2; CDR3 DNA: TGTGCCAGCAGCCCCCGGGACAAGAACACCGGGGAGCTGTTTTTT; CDR3 protein: CASSPRDKNTGELFF
D gene: NA; clone size: NA; V gene: TRBV20-1; J gene: TRBJ2-7; CDR3 DNA: TGCAGTGCTAGAGGCGACACAGGATACGAGCAGTACTTC; CDR3 protein: CSARGDTGYEQYF
D gene: NA; clone size: NA; V gene: TRBV12-3/TRBV12-4; J gene: TRBJ1-5; CDR3 DNA: TGTGCCAGCAGTGTGGCTAGTAGCAATCAGCCCCAGCATTTT; CDR3 protein: CASSVASSNQPQHF
D gene: NA; clone size: NA; V gene: TRBV6-5; J gene: TRBJ1-1; CDR3 DNA: TGTGCCAGCAGCACGGGGGGGGTCGGGTACACTGAAGCTTTCTTT; CDR3 protein: CASSTGGVGYTEAFF
D gene: NA; clone size: NA; V gene: TRBV4-2; J gene: TRBJ1-6; CDR3 DNA: TGTGCCAGCAGCCAAGAAAATCGGGCAGCTGGTTCACCCCTCCACTTT; CDR3 protein: CASSQENRAAGSPLHF
D gene: TRBD1; clone size: NA; V gene: TRBV29-1; J gene: TRBJ2-3; CDR3 DNA: TGCAGCGTTGAGGTGGGACAGACAGATACGCAGTATTTT; CDR3 protein: CSVEVGQTDTQYF
D gene: NA; clone size: few; V gene: TRBV29-1; J gene: TRBJ1-1; CDR3 DNA: TGCAGCGTTGAAAGTGTTGCGGCGGAAGCTTTCTTT; CDR3 protein: CSVESVAAEAFF
D gene: TRBD1; clone size: NA; V gene: TRBV12-3/TRBV12-4; J gene: TRBJ1-2; CDR3 DNA: TGTGCCAGCAGTTTCTTTTGGGGCGAGGGGGCTTATGGCTACACCTTC; CDR3 protein: CASSFFWGEGAYGYTF
D gene: TRBD1; clone size: few; V gene: TRBV7-7; J gene: TRBJ2-7; CDR3 DNA: TGTGCTAGCAGCCTATCCCGGGACAGCAGCTCCTACGAGCAGTACTTC; CDR3 protein: CASSLSRDSSSYEQYF
D gene: NA; clone size: NA; V gene: TRBV29-1; J gene: TRBJ2-2; CDR3 DNA: TGCAGCATTGCAGGGAACACCGGGGAGCTGTTTTTT; CDR3 protein: CSIAGNTGELFF
D gene: NA; clone size: few; V gene: TRBV7-9; J gene: TRBJ1-4; CDR3 DNA: TGTGCCAGCAGGTCCCTTAATGAAAAACTGTTTTTT; CDR3 protein: CASRSLNEKLFF
D gene: NA; clone size: few; V gene: TRBV3-1; J gene: TRBJ2-5; CDR3 DNA: TGTGCCAGCAGCCAAGCATTAGGACTGGGGGAGACCCAGTACTTC; CDR3 protein: CASSQALGLGETQYF
D gene: NA; clone size: NA; V gene: TRBV20-1; J gene: TRBJ1-5; CDR3 DNA: TGCAGTGCTAGAGAGGGGGGCAGTAATCAGCCCCAGCATTTT; CDR3 protein: CSAREGGSNQPQHF
D gene: TRBD2; clone size: NA; V gene: TRBV10-3; J gene: TRBJ2-7; CDR3 DNA: TGTGCCATCAGTCTAGCGGGGAGCTCCTACGAGCAGTACTTC; CDR3 protein: CAISLAGSSYEQYF
D gene: TRBD1; clone size: few; V gene: TRBV6-5; J gene: TRBJ1-1; CDR3 DNA: TGTGCCAGCAGACCTCTGGGGACAGGGAACACTGAAGCTTTCTTT; CDR3 protein: CASRPLGTGNTEAFF
D gene: TRBD1; clone size: NA; V gene: TRBV6-5; J gene: TRBJ1-1; CDR3 DNA: TGTGCCAGCAGTTACTTAGGCAGGGGGCATGAAGCTTTCTTT; CDR3 protein: CASSYLGRGHEAFF
D gene: NA; clone size: few; V gene: TRBV12-3/TRBV12-4; J gene: TRBJ2-3; CDR3 DNA: TGTGCCAGCAGCCACCAGTCGGATACGCAGTATTTT; CDR3 protein: CASSHQSDTQYF
D gene: TRBD1; clone size: NA; V gene: TRBV2; J gene: TRBJ2-7; CDR3 DNA: TGTGCCAGCCGCAAACAGGGGCCATCCTACGAGCAGTACTTC; CDR3 protein: CASRKQGPSYEQYF
D gene: TRBD2; clone size: few; V gene: TRBV25-1; J gene: TRBJ2-2; CDR3 DNA: TGTGCCAGCAGTGATCACCTAGCGGGAGGGCCGAGCGGGGAGCTGTTTTTT; CDR3 protein: CASSDHLAGGPSGELFF
D gene: TRBD2; clone size: NA; V gene: TRBV29-1; J gene: TRBJ2-7; CDR3 DNA: TGCAGCGTTGAAGAAGCGGGGAAAGAGTACGAGCAGTACTTC; CDR3 protein: CSVEEAGKEYEQYF
D gene: TRBD1; clone size: few; V gene: TRBV5-1; J gene: TRBJ2-7; CDR3 DNA: TGCGCCAGCAGCTGGGGACAGAGCTCCTACGAGCAGTACTTC; CDR3 protein: CASSWGQSSYEQYF
D gene: TRBD1; clone size: few; V gene: TRBV27; J gene: TRBJ1-5; CDR3 DNA: TGTGCCAGCAGTGACGGACAGGGGCCATATAGCAATCAGCCCCAGCATTTT; CDR3 protein: CASSDGQGPYSNQPQHF
D gene: NA; clone size: NA; V gene: TRBV12-3/TRBV12-4; J gene: TRBJ1-2; CDR3 DNA: TGTGCCAGCAGTTTCCGGGGCTACGGCTACACCTTC; CDR3 protein: CASSFRGYGYTF
D gene: NA; clone size: NA; V gene: TRBV29-1; J gene: TRBJ2-7; CDR3 DNA: TGCAGCGTTGGGCGAAGCTCCTACGAGCAGTACTTC; CDR3 protein: CSVGRSSYEQYF
D gene: TRBD2; clone size: NA; V gene: TRBV20-1; J gene: TRBJ2-7; CDR3 DNA: TGCAGTGCTCCCGGACTAGCGGGGGGGTACGAGCAGTACTTC; CDR3 protein: CSAPGLAGGYEQYF
D gene: NA; clone size: few; V gene: TRBV12-3/TRBV12-4; J gene: TRBJ2-7; CDR3 DNA: TGTGCCAGCAGAAGCTCCTACGAGCAGTACTTC; CDR3 protein: CASRSSYEQYF
D gene: NA; clone size: NA; V gene: TRBV4-2; J gene: TRBJ2-2; CDR3 DNA: TGTGCCAGCACCAAGGAGCTGAAGAACACCGGGGAGCTGTTTTTT; CDR3 protein: CASTKELKNTGELFF
D gene: NA; clone size: many; V gene: TRBV7-6; J gene: TRBJ1-6; CDR3 DNA: TGTGCCAGCAGCTTAAACACGAATTCACCCCTCCACTTT; CDR3 protein: CASSLNTNSPLHF
D gene: NA; clone size: NA; V gene: TRBV14; J gene: TRBJ2-2; CDR3 DNA: TGTGCCAGCAGCCAAGAATTCCCGACCGGGGAGCTGTTTTTT; CDR3 protein: CASSQEFPTGELFF
D gene: TRBD1; clone size: NA; V gene: TRBV5-1; J gene: TRBJ2-1; CDR3 DNA: TGCGCCAGCACCCTGTCCAGGGGGACAGTTACCTACAATGAGCAGTTCTTC; CDR3 protein: CASTLSRGTVTYNEQFF
D gene: TRBD2; clone size: NA; V gene: TRBV6-5; J gene: TRBJ2-1; CDR3 DNA: TGTGCCAGCAGCGGGGCCGGGACTAGCGAGGGAAATGAGCAGTTCTTC; CDR3 protein: CASSGAGTSEGNEQFF
D gene: NA; clone size: NA; V gene: TRBV7-9; J gene: TRBJ2-7; CDR3 DNA: TGTGCCAGCAGCTTTGAAACCTACGAGCAGTACTTC; CDR3 protein: CASSFETYEQYF
D gene: NA; clone size: NA; V gene: TRBV9; J gene: TRBJ2-1; CDR3 DNA: TGTGCCAGCAGCGTAGCTCAGGGGGGGGCTGGCAATGAGCAGTTCTTC; CDR3 protein: CASSVAQGGAGNEQFF
D gene: NA; clone size: NA; V gene: TRBV18; J gene: TRBJ1-4; CDR3 DNA: TGTGCCAGCTCACCCCTCGGGGTCTCAAATGAAAAACTGTTTTTT; CDR3 protein: CASSPLGVSNEKLFF
D gene: TRBD1; clone size: NA; V gene: TRBV4-1; J gene: TRBJ2-7; CDR3 DNA: TGCGCCAGCAGCCAAGTCGGACAGGGACTTAAAAGCTCCTACGAGCAGTACTTC; CDR3 protein: CASSQVGQGLKSSYEQYF
D gene: NA; clone size: NA; V gene: TRBV3-1; J gene: TRBJ2-5; CDR3 DNA: TGTGCCAGCAGCCAAGTTCGAGCCGGCAATGTACAAGAGACCCAGTACTTC; CDR3 protein: CASSQVRAGNVQETQYF
D gene: TRBD1; clone size: NA; V gene: TRBV20-1; J gene: TRBJ2-7; CDR3 DNA: TGCAGTGCTCCGTTCCGGGACAGAAACCGTTACGAGCAGTACTTC; CDR3 protein: CSAPFRDRNRYEQYF
D gene: TRBD1; clone size: NA; V gene: TRBV25-1; J gene: TRBJ2-7; CDR3 DNA: TGTGCCAGCAGTGAACCGAAGACAGGGTCCTACGAGCAGTACTTC; CDR3 protein: CASSEPKTGSYEQYF
D gene: NA; clone size: few; V gene: TRBV4-1; J gene: TRBJ1-5; CDR3 DNA: TGCGCCAGCAGCCAAGATTCGGCAGGCGGGGGTCAGCCCCAGCATTTT; CDR3 protein: CASSQDSAGGGQPQHF
D gene: NA; clone size: NA; V gene: TRBV27; J gene: TRBJ2-3; CDR3 DNA: TGTGCCAGCAGTTTAGCAGGGGCGGAAGATACGCAGTATTTT; CDR3 protein: CASSLAGAEDTQYF
D gene: TRBD1; clone size: NA; V gene: TRBV20-1; J gene: TRBJ2-7; CDR3 DNA: TGCAGTGCTTGGGACAGCTCCTACGAGCAGTACTTC; CDR3 protein: CSAWDSSYEQYF
D gene: NA; clone size: few; V gene: TRBV14; J gene: TRBJ2-2; CDR3 DNA: TGTGCCAGCAACCGACAGGCGAACACCGGGGAGCTGTTTTTT; CDR3 protein: CASNRQANTGELFF
D gene: NA; clone size: NA; V gene: TRBV4-2; J gene: TRBJ1-3; CDR3 DNA: TGTGCCAGCAGCCAAGAAACGGGACAAAAGTACTCTGGAAACACCATATATTTT; CDR3 protein: CASSQETGQKYSGNTIYF
D gene: NA; clone size: few; V gene: TRBV5-1; J gene: TRBJ1-2; CDR3 DNA: TGCGCCAGCCACGACGCCACTGACTATGGCTACACCTTC; CDR3 protein: CASHDATDYGYTF
D gene: NA; clone size: NA; V gene: TRBV18; J gene: TRBJ2-5; CDR3 DNA: TGTGCCAGCTCACGGAAGGAGGAGACCCAGTACTTC; CDR3 protein: CASSRKEETQYF
D gene: NA; clone size: few; V gene: TRBV20-1; J gene: TRBJ2-3; CDR3 DNA: TGCAGTGCTCTTAACTTAGGGGGAAGCACAGATACGCAGTATTTT; CDR3 protein: CSALNLGGSTDTQYF